This TCR beta chain was sequenced during a study of shared clonotypes between healthy human individuals. Authors' processing steps: Filtering of immunoSEQ junctional sequences could not match full-length read filtering. The assay was immunoSEQ multiplex PCR, and TCRdb's table has in-frame clones only and misses some. The V and J calls and the clone size are those of that table, but D and trimming were determined from the DNA. This sample carries hundreds of thousands of clones, approximately 95% of them seen once, and the ten largest clones take about 0.11%. This CDR3 contains 18 residues. The J segment lost 2 bases and the V segment lost 1 base, leaving 8 bases of the junction unmatched. Per the germline V gene, CDR1 is MNHEY and CDR2 is SMNVEV (reference sequence). CD45RO-negative, CCR7-selected cells formed the naive CD8 fraction, which excluded terminally differentiated effector memory CD45RA+ cells.

The source is a woman aged 25 to 39 in good health. V is TRBV27 and J is TRBJ1-5, with 10 bases aligning to TRBD1. The specimen was naive CD8+ T cells sorted from blood. The CDR3: CASSLLNPGTGGNQPQHF. CDR3 bases: TGTGCCAGCAGTTTATTAAACCCCGGGACAGGGGGCAATCAGCCCCAGCATTTT.